This TCR beta chain was captured by sequencing in a study of shared clonotypes between healthy human individuals. Healthy HIV-negative adults without recent acute infections or vaccinations served as donors. Assay: immunoSEQ multiplex PCR; the TCRdb copy retains only in-frame clones and omits some. The table has nearly 1 million clones, 60% to 85% seen once; the top ten hold approximately 1.5%. Germline V gene data show CDR1 as SGHTA and CDR2 as FQGNSA. The CDR3 length is 13 residues. With respect to this clone: Its antigen is as yet unknown. The junction shows a germline mismatch at one end, possibly a read error.

Study results and limitations: Among donors, sharing of clonotypes was expected to be affected by sequencing depth. Relative to clonotypes present in all four donors, those not shared had lower generation probabilities.

Sequences were obtained from memory CD4+ T cells sorted from blood. The subset is: CD45RA-negative fraction. The sequence came from a man aged 18-30 years in good health. The rearrangement links TRBV7-2 to TRBJ1-2; the D gene is possibly TRBD1 (5 bases). The CDR3 DNA sequence: TGTGCCAGCAGCCGGAGGGACGACTACGGCTACACCTTC. As protein: CASSRRDDYGYTF.